This T cell receptor beta chain derives from a study of T cells of healthy individuals. TCRdb redid the calling of the 5' RACE reads with MiXCR, one entry per CDR3 protein. This table holds fewer than 70,000 distinct CDR3 sequences, roughly 14% found once. With 0 bases removed from V and 11 bases from J, the gap between germline ends came to 10 bases. This CDR3 contains 12 residues. Germline CDR1 is SGHDN and CDR2 is FVKESK. The chain recombines TRBV14 with TRBJ1-1, with D unresolved. The origin of this receptor is a human donor in good health. The CDR3 DNA reads as TGTGCCAGCAGCCAAGACTCGTCCACGGCTTTCTTT. This encodes CASSQDSSTAFF.